The source of this T cell receptor beta chain is a study of CD8+CD57+ T cells in acquired aplastic anemia. This clonotype was found many times. This CDR3 has 13 amino acids. V gave up 3 bases and J gave up 5 bases, with 10 bases separating them. Germline CDR1 is SGHDN and CDR2 is FVKESK. The template used for profiling TCR beta VDJ and CDR3 was genomic DNA. From the reads, TCRdb called clonotypes with MiXCR, one entry per CDR3 protein. This table holds about 62,000 distinct CDR3 sequences, around 50% found once. The chain couples TRBV14 to TRBJ2-5; unclear D gene. The clonotype was recovered from a human donor in good health, serving as a control. The sequenced sample consisted of sorted CD4+, CD8+, or CD8+CD57+ T cells (not recorded which) from PBMCs. This chain's CDR3 is CASSQNRLETQYF. Here the CDR3 DNA reads TGTGCCAGCAGCCAGAATCGTCTGGAGACCCAGTACTTC.